One sample yielded the 12 T cell receptor beta chains listed below, sequenced in a study of blood T cell repertoires in COVID-19. The repertoire was sequenced with immunoSEQ multiplex PCR; TCRdb's copy has only in-frame clones and lacks some. The sample contains some 30,000 clones, roughly 90% of which appear only once. The material sequenced was peripheral blood. The receptors shown here come from a human donor in a cohort sampled during active COVID-19.

This clone was seen a few times. This sequence joins TRBV9 and TRBJ2-1; 12 nucleotides line up with TRBD2. The V gene's germline CDR1 is SGDLS and CDR2 YYNGEE. CDR3 length: 16 amino acids. V lost 0 bases to trimming and J lost 7 bases; unmatched junction nucleotides: 5. The CDR3 bases are TGTGCCAGCAGCGTAGGGCTAGCGGGGGGGAGTAATGAGCAGTTCTTC. Protein: CASSVGLAGGSNEQFF.

The rearrangement uses TRBV6-2 or TRBV6-3 and TRBJ1-2; D is unresolved. This CDR3 comprises 16 residues. Germline V CDR1 and CDR2: MNHEY, SVGEGT. V shed 2 bases and J shed 2 bases, with 15 bases lying between them. CDR3 in DNA: TGTGCCAGCAGTTACGTCCGCACGGGGATAAACTATGGCTACACCTTC. Translating it yields CASSYVRTGINYGYTF.

The rearrangement joins TRBV12-3 or TRBV12-4 to TRBJ1-4; D is unresolved. V lost 3 bases to trimming and J lost 4 bases, with 6 bases between them. The CDR3 is 13 amino acids. In DNA, the CDR3 is TGTGCCAGCAGTTTGAGGTTTAATGAAAAACTGTTTTTT. Amino acids: CASSLRFNEKLFF.

The genes are TRBV6-4 and TRBJ2-1; 11 bases match TRBD2. CDR3 size: 14 residues. Germline V gives CDR1 MRHNA, CDR2 SNTAGT. V was clipped by 3 bases and J by 10 bases; unmatched bases: 5. CDR3: CASSELAGGQEQFF. The CDR3 DNA reads TGTGCCAGCAGTGAGCTAGCGGGGGGCCAAGAGCAGTTCTTC.

The chain couples TRBV28 to TRBJ2-7; 7 bases agree with TRBD2. The CDR3 totals 15 residues. Germline CDR1 reads MDHEN; CDR2 reads SYDVKM. V trimming: 7 bases; J trimming: 2 bases; junction bases outside the gene matches: 11. CDR3 bases: TGTGCCAGCACCTTGGGGAGGGGTATCACCTACGAGCAGTACTTC. Amino acid sequence: CASTLGRGITYEQYF.

V gene TRBV15 combines with J gene TRBJ1-4; 9 bases match TRBD1. CDR1 is LNHNV, CDR2 YYDKDF, per germline (reference sequence). After removal of 1 base from V and 6 bases from J, the junction contained 9 bases not matched to a gene. CDR3 size: 17 residues. The CDR3 sequence is CATSRGPPGQGDEKLFF. The CDR3 nucleotides read TGTGCCACCAGCAGAGGGCCCCCGGGACAGGGAGATGAAAAACTGTTTTTT.

In its sample, this clone is large. The chain is built from TRBV29-1 and TRBJ1-5, with 8 nucleotides matching TRBD1. The CDR3 runs 13 residues. V trimming: 7 bases; J trimming: 5 bases; junction bases outside the gene matches: 7. The V gene's germline CDR1 is SQVTM and CDR2 ANQGSEA. The CDR3 bases are TGCAGCGCCACGACAGGGGTGGATCAGCCCCAGCATTTT. Translated, it gives CSATTGVDQPQHF.

The V and J genes are TRBV3-1 (or the pseudogene TRBV3-2) and TRBJ2-1, with 9 bases aligning to TRBD2. Germline V gene sequence: CDR1 LGHDT, CDR2 YNNKEL (reference sequence). The CDR3 totals 15 residues. The ends lost 7 bases at V and 10 bases at J; junction bases unmatched: 14. The CDR3 spells CASTLTSGRLGEQFF. Here the CDR3 DNA reads TGTGCCAGCACCCTCACTAGCGGGCGTCTTGGGGAGCAGTTCTTC.

The chain couples TRBV28 to TRBJ2-7, with D possibly matching TRBD2 (6 bases). This CDR3 has 14 amino acids. V dropped 3 bases and J dropped 2 bases, with 11 bases sitting between them. Per germline, CDR1 MDHEN and CDR2 SYDVKM. The CDR3 region is CASSLGGGPYEQYF. As DNA, the CDR3 is TGTGCCAGCAGTTTGGGAGGTGGACCCTACGAGCAGTACTTC.

This clone was recorded only once. The V and J genes are TRBV7-2 and TRBJ1-5, with D uncertain. Germline V gene sequence: CDR1 SGHTA, CDR2 FQGNSA. V was shortened by 3 bases and J by 6 bases, with 12 bases between the two germline ends. The CDR3 covers 14 residues. The CDR3 reads CASSLPEGGQPQHF. CDR3 DNA sequence: TGTGCCAGCAGCTTGCCTGAAGGAGGTCAGCCCCAGCATTTT.

This chain links TRBV4-1 with TRBJ2-4; TRBD1 matches 11 bases. The junction had 7 bases not matched to a gene; V was cut back by 3 bases and J by 6 bases. This CDR3 has 16 amino acids. Germline lookup yields CDR1 MGHRA and CDR2 YSYEKL. The CDR3 here is CASSQDRGLGANIQYF. CDR3 sequence (DNA): TGCGCCAGCAGCCAGGACAGGGGGCTAGGGGCAAACATTCAGTACTTC.

V and J are TRBV30 and TRBJ1-1; D gene unclear. CDR1 and CDR2 from the germline V gene are GTSNPN and SVGIG (reference sequence). Between the trimmed V and J ends, which lost 0 bases and 1 base, there was a span of 9 bases. The CDR3 totals 14 residues. Written as DNA, the CDR3 is TGTGCCTGGAGTGTGAACGGAGGGAACACTGAAGCTTTCTTT. It is translated as CAWSVNGGNTEAFF.